This T cell receptor (beta chain) was identified during a study of blood T cell repertoires in COVID-19. The overall study: Spain, Italy and the United States supplied samples that represented acute and convalescent COVID-19.

Profiled with immunoSEQ multiplex PCR; TCRdb holds only in-frame clones, not every one. This sample yields about 26,000 clones, of which under 90% are seen a single time; approximately 32% belongs to the top ten. CDR1 is SNHLY and CDR2 is FYNNEI in the germline V gene. Trimming removed 3 bases from V and 4 bases from J, with 12 bases in between. The CDR3 loop spans 14 amino acids. The sequence derives from a human donor in a cohort sampled during active COVID-19. The sequenced sample was peripheral blood. The genes are TRBV2 and TRBJ2-5, with D uncertain. In DNA form, the CDR3 reads TGTGCCAGCAGTGAGAATACGGCAGGAGAGACCCAGTACTTC. It codes for CASSENTAGETQYF.